Listed here are 10 T cell receptor beta chains from one sample, sequenced in a study of cytomegalovirus exposure and HLA in healthy donors. The PCR made use of 60 Vbeta and 13 Jbeta primers. This table comes from immunoSEQ multiplex PCR, and its TCRdb copy is limited to in-frame clones, with some not included. Here the sample spans about 89,000 clones, approximately 9% being singletons. The specimen sequenced was PBMCs. These receptor sequences come from a man between 45 and 60 years old in good health and CMV-seropositive.

This clone has a handful of counts. The V gene is TRBV15, the J gene TRBJ2-7; D perhaps matches TRBD1 (5 bases). Deletions cut 3 bases from V and 3 bases from J, with 9 bases between. The CDR3 spans 13 residues. CDR1 is LNHNV, CDR2 YYDKDF, per germline (reference sequence). DNA for the CDR3: TGTGCCACCAGCAGGACAGCTCACTACGAGCAGTACTTC. This translates into CATSRTAHYEQYF.

The J gene is TRBJ2-1, the V gene TRBV27; 14 bases are shared with TRBD2. With 4 bases clipped from V and 10 bases from J, the junction kept 9 bases outside the gene matches. Germline CDR1 MNHEY, CDR2 SMNVEV (reference sequence). The CDR3 totals 16 residues. The CDR3: CASSWGLAGASGEQFF. The CDR3 region has the DNA TGTGCCAGCAGTTGGGGACTAGCGGGAGCCTCGGGCGAGCAGTTCTTC.

This clone was seen only a few times. The rearrangement links TRBV9 to TRBJ2-5, with TRBD2 matching over 8 bases. Germline CDR1 SGDLS, CDR2 YYNGEE. The CDR3 runs to 16 residues. The V segment lost 4 bases and the J segment 4 bases; nucleotides outside the gene matches: 12. Here the CDR3 reads CASSPPGLGRGETQYF. The CDR3 nucleotides read TGTGCCAGCAGCCCACCGGGACTAGGTCGAGGAGAGACCCAGTACTTC.

This chain connects TRBV19 to TRBJ1-4; TRBD1 matches at 7 bases. Germline lookup yields CDR1 LNHDA and CDR2 SQIVND (reference sequence). The V segment lost 3 bases and the J segment 7 bases; nucleotides outside the gene matches: 14. The CDR3 covers 17 residues. CDR3 coding DNA: TGTGCCAGTAGTATTTCGGTAGGGACAGCTTATCCTGAAAAACTGTTTTTT. Its translation: CASSISVGTAYPEKLFF. The entire variable domain, with the rest obtained from reference TRBV19 and TRBJ1-4, is as follows: DGGITQSPKYLFRKEGQNVTLSCEQNLNHDAMYWYRQDPGQGLRLIYYSQIVNDFQKGDIAEGYSVSREKKESFPLTVTSAQKNPTAFYLCASSISVGTAYPEKLFFGSGTQLSVL.

This rearrangement joins TRBV7-9 to TRBJ1-2, with D uncertain. Trimming left V 5 bases short and J 2 bases short, with 12 bases between. The V gene's germline CDR1 is SEHNR and CDR2 FQNEAQ (reference sequence). The CDR3 is 14 residues long. The CDR3 DNA sequence: TGTGCCAGCAGCACTACAGAGGGCAACTATGGCTACACCTTC. It translates to CASSTTEGNYGYTF.

This sequence joins TRBV2 and TRBJ2-1; TRBD2 matches 13 bases. The CDR3 extends over 15 amino acids. Germline CDR1 is SNHLY and CDR2 is FYNNEI. V trimming: 8 bases; J trimming: 10 bases; junction bases outside the gene matches: 11. The CDR3 sequence: CASGRGTSGKREQFF. CDR3 sequence (DNA): TGTGCCAGCGGAAGGGGGACTAGCGGGAAAAGGGAGCAGTTCTTC.

The chain uses TRBV28 and TRBJ1-2; 10 bases align to TRBD1. Germline loops: CDR1 MDHEN, CDR2 SYDVKM. Trimming at V came to 5 bases and at J to 2 bases, leaving 5 bases not matched to a gene. The length of the CDR3 is 15 residues. The CDR3 DNA reads as TGTGCCAGCAGTCCTGTGGGACAGGGGAACTATGGCTACACCTTC. Translation gives CASSPVGQGNYGYTF.

This rearrangement joins TRBV28 to TRBJ1-1, with a possible D match to TRBD1 (6 bases). Germline loops: CDR1 MDHEN, CDR2 SYDVKM. This CDR3 is built from 16 residues. Trimming removed 8 bases from V and 1 base from J, with 20 bases in between. CDR3 in amino acids: CASGIQQGLGNTEAFF. The CDR3 coding sequence is TGTGCCAGCGGCATCCAACAGGGTTTGGGGAACACTGAAGCTTTCTTT. Complete variable domain (other parts from reference TRBV28 and TRBJ1-1): DVKVTQSSRYLVKRTGEKVFLECVQDMDHENMFWYRQDPGLGLRLIYFSYDVKMKEKGDIPEGYSVSREKKERFSLILESASTNQTSMYLCASGIQQGLGNTEAFFGQGTRLTVV.

This clone occurred a few times. The J gene is TRBJ2-1, the V gene TRBV10-2; 13 nucleotides line up with TRBD2. CDR3 size: 18 residues. The ends lost 4 bases at V and 3 bases at J; junction bases unmatched: 9. Germline CDR1 WSHSY, CDR2 SAAADI. The CDR3 protein is CASSGSGLAGENYNEQFF. CDR3 DNA sequence: TGCGCCAGCAGTGGGTCCGGACTAGCGGGAGAAAACTACAATGAGCAGTTCTTC.

Turning to this clone: A read error may produce the germline difference seen at one junction end. The J gene is TRBJ1-1, the V gene TRBV7-9; TRBD1 agrees at 7 bases. Germline V gene data show CDR1 as SEHNR and CDR2 as FQNEAQ (reference sequence). The CDR3 length is 16 residues. CDR3 region: CASSLSTGALNTEALF. The CDR3 bases are TGTGCCAGCAGCTTATCAACAGGGGCCCTGAACACTGAAGCTCTCTTT.